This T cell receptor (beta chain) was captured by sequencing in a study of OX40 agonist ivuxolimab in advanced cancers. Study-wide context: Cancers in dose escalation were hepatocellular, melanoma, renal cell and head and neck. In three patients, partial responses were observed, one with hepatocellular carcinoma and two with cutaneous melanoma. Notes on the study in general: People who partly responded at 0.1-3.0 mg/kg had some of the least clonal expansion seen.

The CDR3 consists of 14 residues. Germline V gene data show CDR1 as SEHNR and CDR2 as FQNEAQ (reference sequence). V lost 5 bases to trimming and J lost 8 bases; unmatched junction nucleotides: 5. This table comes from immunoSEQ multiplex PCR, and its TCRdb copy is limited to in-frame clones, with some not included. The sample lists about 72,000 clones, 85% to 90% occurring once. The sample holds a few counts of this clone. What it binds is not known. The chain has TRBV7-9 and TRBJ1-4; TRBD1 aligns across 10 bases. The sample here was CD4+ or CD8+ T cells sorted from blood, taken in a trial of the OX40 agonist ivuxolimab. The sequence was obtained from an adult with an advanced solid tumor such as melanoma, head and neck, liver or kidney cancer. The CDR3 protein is CASSPGQGGEKLFF. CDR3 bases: TGTGCCAGCAGCCCCGGACAGGGGGGGGAAAAACTGTTTTTT.